This T cell receptor beta chain was retrieved from a study of blood T cells in healthy people across ages. For the second PCR, which ran for about 6 to 12 cycles, a sample-barcoded 5' primer and a J-beta primer mix were used. TCRdb called the 5' RACE reads again in MiXCR, with one record for every CDR3 protein. The table includes some 1.5 million distinct CDR3 sequences, roughly two fifths detected once. In germline, CDR1 is SGHRS, CDR2 YFSETQ. CDR3 length: 12 amino acids. The V gene lost 3 bases and the J gene lost 8 bases, with 11 bases spanning the gap. The sequenced material came from blood. The gene calls are TRBV5-1 and TRBJ1-1; D is possibly TRBD1 (5 bases). The source of this sequence is a woman in her late teens or twenties in good health. The chain's CDR3 is CASSSYRDEAFF. CDR3 nucleotide sequence: TGCGCCAGCAGCTCCTACCGGGACGAAGCTTTCTTT.